A single T cell receptor (beta chain) is shown here with its context. The data derive from a study of technical replicates of blood from several donors. Using immunoSEQ multiplex PCR, the repertoire was profiled, and TCRdb retains in-frame clones only, with some absent. The sample yields 50,000 to 60,000 clones, 90% to 95% seen once. This CDR3 region has 16 residues. Trimming took off 0 bases at V and 2 bases at J, with 14 bases between the two ends. CDR1 SGDLS and CDR2 YYNGEE come from the germline V gene. The chain links TRBV9 to TRBJ2-5; a weak D match, TRBD1 (5 bases). This TCR was sampled from a human donor in good health. Some clones in this sample may be carry-over from other donors' samples. Sequencing used PBMCs. The CDR3 sequence is CASSVAPTGRQETQYF. CDR3 bases: TGTGCCAGCAGCGTAGCCCCCACAGGAAGGCAAGAGACCCAGTACTTC.